Below are 5 T cell receptor beta chains sequenced from a single sample in a study of T cell repertoires in cytomegalovirus infection. Antigen specificity for these receptors is unknown. MiXCR, run by TCRdb on the reads, gives a single entry per CDR3 protein. The sample yields 900,000 to 950,000 distinct CDR3 sequences, about 33% seen once. This specimen was cultured CD8+ T cells from PBMCs, taken from culture after CMV antigen stimulation. The receptors shown here come from a human donor in good health (CMV status not recorded). Some clones in this sample may be carry-over from other donors' samples.

The rearrangement uses TRBV15 and TRBJ2-1, with D perhaps matching TRBD2 (6 bases). V shed 0 bases and J shed 2 bases, with 11 bases lying between them. This CDR3 spans 16 amino acids. Germline values: CDR1 LNHNV, CDR2 YYDKDF (reference sequence). The CDR3 spells CATSRDGGDPYNEQFF. CDR3 nucleotides: TGTGCCACCAGCAGAGATGGCGGGGACCCCTACAATGAGCAGTTCTTC. The variable domain in full, completed from reference TRBV15 and TRBJ2-1, reads DAMVIQNPRYQVTQFGKPVTLSCSQTLNHNVMYWYQQKSSQAPKLLFHYYDKDFNNEADTPDNFQSRRPNTSFCFLDIRSPGLGDTAMYLCATSRDGGDPYNEQFFGPGTRLTVL.

This clonotype was counted ten times or more. For the CDR3, the DNA is TGTGCCAGCAGTTTATCGAGTATCGTCGCAAATCAGCCCCAGCATTTT. This gives the protein CASSLSSIVANQPQHF. The J gene is TRBJ1-5, the V gene TRBV12-3 or TRBV12-4; no definite D call. Trimming took off 2 bases at V and 4 bases at J, with 15 bases between the two ends. This CDR3 spans 16 amino acids.

This clonotype was picked up a small number of times. The chain is built from TRBV7-2 and TRBJ1-1; no firm D call. Trimming stripped 2 bases from V and 0 bases from J, with 10 bases between. The CDR3 is 15 residues long. CDR1 is SGHTA and CDR2 is FQGNSA in the germline V gene. The CDR3 DNA sequence: TGTGCCAGCAGCTTACGGGAGGGCTTGAACACTGAAGCTTTCTTT. It is translated as CASSLREGLNTEAFF.

The V and J genes are TRBV6-6 and TRBJ1-2, with TRBD1 matching over 9 bases. The CDR3 has 16 amino acids. Germline loops: CDR1 MNHNY, CDR2 SVGAGI (reference sequence). The V segment lost 5 bases and the J segment 1 base; nucleotides outside the gene matches: 8. The CDR3 region has the DNA TGTGCCAGCAGTCTGATTCGACAGGGGGGTAACTATGGCTACACCTTC. It is translated as CASSLIRQGGNYGYTF.

V gene TRBV19 combines with J gene TRBJ1-5; D remains ambiguous. The V and J ends lost 1 base and 3 bases respectively, with 7 bases between them. From germline, CDR1 is LNHDA and CDR2 SQIVND (reference sequence). CDR3 size: 14 residues. CDR3 sequence (DNA): TGTGCCAGTAGTATAGCAGCGTACAATCAGCCCCAGCATTTT. Encoded protein: CASSIAAYNQPQHF.